This entry describes one T cell receptor (beta chain). This clone has only one observation. Its recognized antigen is unknown. No quality values exist for individual bases; no much larger clone is one base distant. These data originate in a study of radiation and T cells in renal cell carcinoma (dated by TCRdb to the early 2020s). Concerning the study at large: The samples were obtained from a clinical trial, where primary renal cell carcinomas were treated with 15 Gy stereotactic body radiation therapy and then removed by nephrectomy 4 weeks afterward. A total of around 53 samples underwent TCR beta sequencing, made up of approximately 26 tumors and about 27 peripheral blood samples. Across all 50 or so samples, 3.5 million to 4.5 million unique CDR3 nucleotide sequences encoding 2,658,974 unique CDR3 amino acid sequences were identified. Results and caveats for the whole study, not just this receptor: Because pretreatment tumor biopsies were not available, the baseline intratumoral presence of clonotypes could not be determined. An increase in top tumor clonotypes in blood was observed from baseline to 2 weeks post-radiation, followed by contraction by 4 weeks, which was taken to suggest transient expansion of tumor-resident clones. With a single-armed trial design, the study had no way to address how radiation dose or scheduling affects the TCR repertoire. Tracking of blood repertoire dynamics stopped at less than five weeks after treatment, with no follow-up past that point.

CDR1 and CDR2 (MNHNS, SASEGT) derive from the germline V gene. V was cut back by 6 bases and J by 5 bases, leaving a gap of 7 bases between them. The CDR3 measures 12 amino acids from cysteine to phenylalanine. Kept here is only the CDR3 DNA, which spans 36 bases and is read in frame from base 1. The immunoSEQ kit was used, according to the manufacturer's recommendations, to generate TCR beta libraries from genomic DNA. For library preparation, a first multiplex PCR was performed with proprietary primers, followed by a second PCR in which unique barcodes were added, and bead cleanups were performed after each round. Each sample batch included a kit-provided positive control reaction and a negative control reaction. The final libraries were assessed on an Agilent 4200 TapeStation D1000 ScreenTape, pooled by volume, and quantified by qPCR. Sequencing was performed on an Illumina NextSeq500 with a MidOutput 150-cycle cartridge, and 156 Read1 and 15 Index1 cycles were run with kit custom primers. The pooled library was loaded at approximately 1 pM, and about 20% PhiX control was spiked in. On the study's bioinformatics: Vendor-processed data were analyzed in R, with a clonotype defined as all T cells sharing the same CDR3 nucleotide sequence. For clone abundance analyses, frequencies were normalized to the 10,000 most abundant clones in each sample. Public T cell clones, which averaged fewer than five per sample, were excluded before analysis. Tumor-enriched and baseline blood-enriched clonotypes were defined by at least a 32-fold difference in abundance between compartments. A beta-binomial differential abundance model was used to identify clonotypes that expanded or contracted between blood time points. Tumor-blood repertoire similarity was measured with the Baroni-Urbani and Buser coefficient, and groups were compared using two-tailed Wilcoxon tests in R. The table comes from immuneACCESS by way of TCRdb, which keeps in-frame sequences with V and J called. Part of the clones is missing from these tables; in studies checked, under half for an unresolved V gene and the rest for unknown reasons. V, J and clone size were drawn from that table, and D and trimming were deduced from the DNA. The sample table lists about 150,000 clones, 88% of them with a count of one. 3.5% to 5% of the sample belongs to the ten largest clones.

Taken with the paper, the label for time point translates to: baseline pretreatment blood. The treatment or condition label, read with the paper, signifies: 15 Gy SBRT to primary tumor, nephrectomy 4 weeks later. To follow tumor-enriched clonotypes, peripheral blood was collected serially from radiation-treated patients at baseline and again at 2 weeks and 4 weeks after SBRT. Renal cell carcinoma with clear cell pathology was present in all patients. Genomic DNA for TCR sequencing was prepared using the QIAamp DNA Blood Mini Kit (Qiagen). Only samples passing all quality control checks were included in the analyses.

This TCR derives from a woman aged 70 to 79 with renal cell carcinoma. The chain couples TRBV6-1 to TRBJ1-4, with the D gene not clear enough to name. Sequencing used blood, obtained from a patient whose treatment included radiotherapy and nephrectomy. CDR3 protein: CASRGLNEKLFF. The nucleotides are TGTGCCAGCAGGGGCCTGAATGAAAAACTGTTTTTT.